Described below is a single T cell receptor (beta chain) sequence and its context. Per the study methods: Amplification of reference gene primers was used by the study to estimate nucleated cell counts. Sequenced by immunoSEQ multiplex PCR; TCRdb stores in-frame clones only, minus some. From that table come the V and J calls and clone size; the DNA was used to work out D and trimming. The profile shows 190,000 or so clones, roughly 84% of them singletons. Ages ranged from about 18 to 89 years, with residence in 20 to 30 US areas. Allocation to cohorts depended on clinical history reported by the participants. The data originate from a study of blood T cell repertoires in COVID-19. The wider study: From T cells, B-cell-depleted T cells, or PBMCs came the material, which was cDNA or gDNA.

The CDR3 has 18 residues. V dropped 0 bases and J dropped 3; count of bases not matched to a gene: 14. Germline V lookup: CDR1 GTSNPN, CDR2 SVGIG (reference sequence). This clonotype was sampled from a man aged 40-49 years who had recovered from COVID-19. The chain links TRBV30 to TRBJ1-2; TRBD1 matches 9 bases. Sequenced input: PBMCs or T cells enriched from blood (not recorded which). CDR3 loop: CAWSVPWGQGRMDYGYTF. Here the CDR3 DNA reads TGTGCCTGGAGTGTACCCTGGGGACAGGGACGTATGGACTATGGCTACACCTTC.